This entry lists 20 T cell receptor beta chains sequenced from one sample in a study of cytomegalovirus exposure and HLA in healthy donors. PCR employed 60 Vbeta and 13 Jbeta primers. Here immunoSEQ multiplex PCR was the method, and the copy in TCRdb shows in-frame clones only, minus some. Among about 180,000 clones, around 80% were seen once, and the ten largest hold more than 1.5%. Material: PBMCs. The receptors were sampled from a man aged 35-49 years in good health and CMV-seronegative.

The chain employs TRBV7-6 and TRBJ2-1, with TRBD2 identical over 14 bases. CDR3 size: 18 residues. The junction had 15 bases not matched to a gene; V was cut back by 5 bases and J by 9 bases. Germline V CDR1 and CDR2: SGHVS, FNYEAQ. The CDR3 DNA sequence: TGTGCCAGCAGCCCCGGGACTAGCGGGGGCCGTGTCTACGGTGAGCAGTTCTTC. Protein sequence: CASSPGTSGGRVYGEQFF.

The chain carries TRBV6-1 and TRBJ2-1; a possible D gene is TRBD1 (6 bases). The CDR3 spans 14 residues. V was cut by 6 bases and J by 3 bases, with 12 bases left in between. In germline, CDR1 is MNHNS, CDR2 SASEGT. CDR3 sequence (DNA): TGTGCCAGCAGAAGGACAGCAAACTACAATGAGCAGTTCTTC. This translates into CASRRTANYNEQFF.

The chain joins TRBV6-1 to TRBJ2-7; 8 nucleotides match TRBD1. The CDR3 covers 15 residues. In germline, CDR1 is MNHNS, CDR2 SASEGT. Trimming removed 8 bases from V and 3 bases from J; junction bases left unmatched: 12. CDR3 nucleotides: TGTGCCAGCCAAAAGCCCTCAGGGGGCAGCTACGAGCAGTACTTC. It specifies CASQKPSGGSYEQYF.

The chain is built from TRBV5-1 and TRBJ1-2, with a possible D match to TRBD1 (6 bases). With 5 bases removed from V and 0 bases from J, the gap between germline ends came to 11 bases. Germline-derived CDR1 and CDR2 are SGHRS and YFSETQ. This CDR3 has 14 amino acids. Here the CDR3 reads CASREQGSNYGYTF. CDR3 in DNA: TGCGCCAGCAGGGAACAGGGCTCTAACTATGGCTACACCTTC.

The rearrangement joins TRBV19 to TRBJ1-5, with 7 bases matching TRBD1. V was pared by 9 bases and J by 11 bases, with 13 bases of the junction left unmatched. From germline, CDR1 is LNHDA and CDR2 SQIVND (reference sequence). This CDR3 has 13 amino acids. The CDR3 is CASPNDRVVTQHF. The DNA for the CDR3 is TGTGCCAGCCCGAACGACAGGGTAGTGACCCAGCATTTT.

The rearrangement joins TRBV30 to TRBJ1-4; 8 bases fit TRBD1. This CDR3 contains 13 residues. With 2 bases clipped from V and 7 bases from J, the junction kept 3 bases outside the gene matches. Germline values: CDR1 GTSNPN, CDR2 SVGIG (reference sequence). The CDR3 protein is CAWSSQGAEKLFF. CDR3 DNA: TGTGCCTGGAGTTCGCAGGGGGCTGAAAAACTGTTTTTT.

The CDR3 DNA is TGTGCCAGCAGGCCACGGACAGGGAAGAACTATGGCTACACCTTC. Its protein is CASRPRTGKNYGYTF. The rearrangement joins TRBV7-2 to TRBJ1-2; 8 bases are shared with TRBD1. This CDR3 region has 15 residues. Germline CDR1 reads SGHTA; CDR2 reads FQGNSA. V dropped 6 bases and J dropped 2; count of bases not matched to a gene: 8.

This chain uses TRBV2 with TRBJ1-4, with a possible D match to TRBD1 (5 bases). Germline V gene sequence: CDR1 SNHLY, CDR2 FYNNEI. CDR3 length equals 15 residues. V lost 6 bases, J lost 5 bases, and 16 bases lay in between. CDR3 in DNA: TGTGCCAGCAGCCTTCAGGGATTGGGGAATGAAAAACTGTTTTTT. Translation: CASSLQGLGNEKLFF.

The V gene is TRBV4-3, the J gene TRBJ2-5; D might be TRBD2 (6 bases). Per the germline V gene, CDR1 is LGHNA and CDR2 is YSLEER. The CDR3 has 16 residues. Trimming removed 4 bases at V and 6 bases at J, with 21 bases between. The CDR3 DNA is TGCGCCAGCAGCCCGGGACTCTCCGAGCGGGTAAAGACCCAGTACTTC. It codes for CASSPGLSERVKTQYF.

The V call is TRBV9, the J call TRBJ2-1; D might be TRBD2 (7 bases). The CDR3 spans 16 residues. Trimming pared 4 bases from V and 6 bases from J, leaving 20 bases between. Germline V gene lookup returns CDR1 SGDLS and CDR2 YYNGEE. This CDR3 reads CASSPQGRGSSNEQFF. In nucleotides, the CDR3 is TGTGCCAGCAGCCCCCAGGGGAGGGGATCGAGCAATGAGCAGTTCTTC.

The chain links TRBV4-2 to TRBJ2-3, with 12 bases that match TRBD2. V lost 3 bases and J lost 4; bases outside the gene matches: 8. This CDR3 spans 17 amino acids. Germline CDR1 is LGHNA and CDR2 is YNFKEQ. CDR3 DNA sequence: TGTGCCAGCAGCCAGAGCCTGGCTAGCGGGAGGGCAGATACGCAGTATTTT. This gives the protein CASSQSLASGRADTQYF.

J is TRBJ1-6 and V is TRBV7-3, with 7 bases matching TRBD1. V shed 6 bases and J 5 bases; nucleotides not matched to a gene: 4. The CDR3 has 14 amino acids. The V gene's germline CDR1 is SGHTA and CDR2 FQGTGA. CDR3 sequence reads: CASRMTGNNSPLHF. The CDR3 DNA reads as TGTGCCAGCAGGATGACAGGGAATAATTCACCCCTCCACTTT.

This sequence joins TRBV30 and TRBJ1-6; tentative D call: TRBD1 (6 bases). This CDR3 contains 13 residues. Trimming took 5 bases from V and 12 from J, leaving 17 bases between them. Germline V lookup: CDR1 GTSNPN, CDR2 SVGIG (reference sequence). The CDR3 nucleotides read TGTGCCTGGGAGTTTGTAGGGGGGGGACCCCTCCACTTT. Translated, it gives CAWEFVGGGPLHF.

The chain employs TRBV2 and TRBJ2-5, with a possible D match to TRBD1 (5 bases). With 3 bases removed from V and 5 bases from J, the gap between germline ends came to 16 bases. The CDR3 is made up of 15 amino acids. In germline, CDR1 is SNHLY, CDR2 FYNNEI. The CDR3 DNA follows: TGTGCCAGCAGTGAGGCTTTGCAGGGTGTGGAGACCCAGTACTTC. The encoded protein is CASSEALQGVETQYF.

This chain uses TRBV13 with TRBJ1-2; 8 positions match TRBD1. This CDR3 contains 15 residues. The V gene's germline CDR1 is PRHDT and CDR2 FYEKMQ (reference sequence). The V gene end was trimmed by 1 base and the J gene end by 7 bases; junction bases not matched to a gene: 8. CDR3 protein: CASSLAQGAKGGYTF. The CDR3 DNA reads as TGTGCCAGCAGCTTAGCCCAGGGGGCAAAGGGTGGCTACACCTTC.

J is TRBJ2-7 and V is TRBV9; 9 nucleotides match TRBD2. CDR1 SGDLS and CDR2 YYNGEE come from the germline V gene. The trim removed 2 bases at V and 0 bases at J, leaving 3 bases unmatched. The CDR3 covers 15 residues. CDR3: CASSVSGGLSYEQYF. As DNA, the CDR3 is TGTGCCAGCAGCGTTAGCGGGGGCCTCTCCTACGAGCAGTACTTC.

This chain uses TRBV6-1 with TRBJ1-6; D gene ambiguous. This CDR3 contains 14 residues. Germline CDR1 reads MNHNS; CDR2 reads SASEGT. V gave up 3 bases and J gave up 7 bases, with 10 bases separating them. This CDR3 reads CASSDRNRNSPLHF. In nucleotides, the CDR3 is TGTGCCAGCAGTGACCGGAACAGAAATTCACCCCTCCACTTT.

The genes are TRBV7-9 and TRBJ1-1; D remains unclear. Trimming shortened V by 2 bases and J by 8 bases, and 9 bases separated the two germline ends. The CDR3 totals 12 residues. Germline V CDR1 and CDR2: SEHNR, FQNEAQ (reference sequence). CDR3 region: CASSLNSREAFF. CDR3 nucleotide sequence: TGTGCCAGCAGCTTAAACAGTCGGGAAGCTTTCTTT.

This clone came up once. The CDR3 DNA reads as TGTGCCAGCAGGGAGGGACCGACCTCCTACGAGCAGTACTTC. This translates into CASREGPTSYEQYF. The rearrangement uses TRBV6-5 and TRBJ2-7; maybe TRBD2 (6 bases). V lost 6 bases to trimming and J lost 0 bases, with 12 bases between them. This CDR3 has 14 amino acids. Germline V gives CDR1 MNHEY, CDR2 SVGAGI.

The chain combines TRBV18 with TRBJ1-1; D is undetermined. This CDR3 is 15 amino acids long. With 3 bases removed from V and 1 base from J, the gap between germline ends came to 12 bases. Per germline, CDR1 KGHSH and CDR2 LQKENI. CDR3 in DNA: TGTGCCAGCTCACCCATCGACAACTCGAACACTGAAGCTTTCTTT. Translated, it gives CASSPIDNSNTEAFF.